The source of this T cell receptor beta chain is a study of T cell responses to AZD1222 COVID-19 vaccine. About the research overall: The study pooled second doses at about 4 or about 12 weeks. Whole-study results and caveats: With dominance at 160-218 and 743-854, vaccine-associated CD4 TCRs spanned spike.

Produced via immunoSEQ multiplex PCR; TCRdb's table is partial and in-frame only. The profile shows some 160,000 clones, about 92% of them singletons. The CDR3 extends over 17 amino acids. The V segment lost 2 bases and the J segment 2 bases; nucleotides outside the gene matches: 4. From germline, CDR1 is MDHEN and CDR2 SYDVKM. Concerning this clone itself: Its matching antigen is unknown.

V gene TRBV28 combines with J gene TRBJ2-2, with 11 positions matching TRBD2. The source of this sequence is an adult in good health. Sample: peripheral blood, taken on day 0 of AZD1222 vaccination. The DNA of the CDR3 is TGTGCCAGCAGTTTAGGGGGGACTAGCGGAAACACCGGGGAGCTGTTTTTT. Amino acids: CASSLGGTSGNTGELFF.